The 7 T cell receptor beta chains in this list originate from one sample, sequenced in a study of T cell repertoires in cytomegalovirus infection. TCRdb re-called the reads with MiXCR, one entry per CDR3 protein. Among about 180,000 distinct CDR3 sequences listed, about 15% were seen once. Sequencing input: CD8+ T cells from PBMCs. Receptors originate from a human donor in good health (CMV status not recorded). Some clones in this sample may be carry-over from other donors' samples.

The gene calls are TRBV11-2 and TRBJ1-3; D gene ambiguous. The CDR3 loop spans 16 amino acids. V lost 3 bases and J lost 3, with 15 bases in between. The germline V gene encodes CDR1 SGHAT and CDR2 FQNNGV. The CDR3 here is CASSFLGRPNGNTIYF. DNA of the CDR3: TGTGCCAGCAGCTTTCTCGGACGGCCCAATGGAAACACCATATATTTT.

The V gene is TRBV27, the J gene TRBJ2-3; D ambiguous. CDR3 length: 15 residues. Germline V gene sequence: CDR1 MNHEY, CDR2 SMNVEV (reference sequence). V was pared by 4 bases and J by 1 base, with 12 bases between. For the CDR3, the DNA is TGTGCCAGCAGTTCACCGACGGACGGCACAGATACGCAGTATTTT. It specifies CASSSPTDGTDTQYF.

This chain links TRBV7-9 with TRBJ1-2; 7 bases are a match to TRBD1. The CDR3 spans 15 residues. The ends lost 5 bases at V and 5 bases at J; junction bases unmatched: 11. CDR1 SEHNR and CDR2 FQNEAQ come from the germline V gene (reference sequence). The DNA for the CDR3 is TGTGCCAGCAGCGAAGACAGGGTGCTGGGGTATGGCTACACCTTC. It codes for CASSEDRVLGYGYTF.

Only a few counts were recorded for this clonotype. The rearrangement links TRBV29-1 to TRBJ2-7, with 8 bases aligning to TRBD1. The CDR3 is 17 amino acids. Germline V gene lookup returns CDR1 SQVTM and CDR2 ANQGSEA. J gave up 4 bases and V 0 bases, and 14 bases lay outside the gene matches. The CDR3 DNA is TGCAGCGTTGAAGAAAGAGGTCAGGGGGCATCCGGATACGAGCAGTACTTC. Translated: CSVEERGQGASGYEQYF.

The chain joins TRBV10-3 to TRBJ2-7; the D is unclear. V dropped 5 bases and J dropped 6 bases, with 8 bases sitting between them. Looked up from germline, CDR1 is ENHRY and CDR2 is SYGVKD. The CDR3 loop spans 11 amino acids. The CDR3 is CAISSNTEQYF. The CDR3 DNA sequence: TGTGCCATCAGTTCTAACACCGAGCAGTACTTC.

The V and J genes are TRBV4-1 and TRBJ2-1, with 9 bases fitting TRBD1. The CDR3 totals 15 residues. CDR1 and CDR2 from the germline V gene are MGHRA and YSYEKL. Trimming at V came to 4 bases and at J to 8 bases, leaving 9 bases not matched to a gene. Written as DNA, the CDR3 is TGCGCCAGCAGCCTCCGGGACAGGGTACACGATGAGCAGTTCTTC. Translating gives CASSLRDRVHDEQFF.

The CDR3 region has the DNA TGTGCCAGCAGTTACTCTGACAGGGGCCCTTACTACGAGCAGTACTTC. Translating gives CASSYSDRGPYYEQYF. This rearrangement joins TRBV6-2 or TRBV6-3 to TRBJ2-7, with TRBD1 identical over 8 bases. The V gene end was trimmed by 0 bases and the J gene end by 3 bases; junction bases not matched to a gene: 7. This CDR3 region has 16 residues. The germline V gene has CDR1 MNHEY and CDR2 SVGEGT.